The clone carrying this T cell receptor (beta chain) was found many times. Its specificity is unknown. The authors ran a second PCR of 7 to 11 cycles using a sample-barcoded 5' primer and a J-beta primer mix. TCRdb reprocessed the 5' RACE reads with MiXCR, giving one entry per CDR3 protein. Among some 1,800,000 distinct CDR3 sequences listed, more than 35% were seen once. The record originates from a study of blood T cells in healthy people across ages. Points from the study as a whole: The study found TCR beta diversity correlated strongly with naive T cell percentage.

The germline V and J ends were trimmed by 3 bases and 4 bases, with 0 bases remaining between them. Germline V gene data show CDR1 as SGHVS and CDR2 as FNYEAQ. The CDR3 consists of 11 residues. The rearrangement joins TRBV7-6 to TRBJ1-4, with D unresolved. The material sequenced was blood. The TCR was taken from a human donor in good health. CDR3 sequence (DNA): TGTGCCAGCAGCTTTAATGAAAAACTGTTTTTT. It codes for CASSFNEKLFF.